This is a list of T cell receptor beta chains from one sample in a study of cytomegalovirus exposure and HLA in healthy donors. Libraries were prepared by immunoSEQ multiplex PCR; TCRdb keeps only in-frame clonotypes and omits some of them. There are 70,000 to 75,000 clones in the sample; around 94% occur only once, and approximately 2.1% lies in the top ten. Sequenced sample: PBMCs. The receptor source for this set is a woman younger than 35 in good health and CMV-seropositive. Each CDR3 is given with its conserved first and last residue. Fields, in order: J gene, V gene, clone size, D gene, CDR3 DNA, CDR3 protein. D genes are given only for firm matches. Clone size is not always given. Where it is, it says once, few, many or a class for expanded clones.

TRBJ2-7 TRBV19 NA TRBD2 TGTGCCAGTAGACTAGCGGGAGTGAACGAGCAGTACTTC CASRLAGVNEQYF
TRBJ2-7 TRBV5-1 once TRBD1 TGCGCCAGCAGCCTTAGTACAGGGGGCTACGAGCAGTACTTC CASSLSTGGYEQYF
TRBJ2-7 TRBV4-3 NA TRBD1 TGCGCCAGCAGCCAAACCCGGGACAGCTACGAGCAGTACTTC CASSQTRDSYEQYF
TRBJ2-1 TRBV30 NA TRBD2 TGTGCCTGGGTTCGGACTAGCGGGCTCTTCCCGAGAAATGAGCAGTTCTTC CAWVRTSGLFPRNEQFF
TRBJ2-7 TRBV27 NA TRBD2 TGTGCCAGCAACTCGCTAGCGGGGGGGACCTACGAGCAGTACTTC CASNSLAGGTYEQYF
TRBJ2-7 TRBV2 NA TRBD2 TGTGCCAGCACCACAGGGACTAGCGGGGGTCCGTACCTCTACGAGCAGTACTTC CASTTGTSGGPYLYEQYF
TRBJ1-4 TRBV30 few NA TGTGCCTGGAGTGTTTTGGGGGGGCCTGAAAAACTGTTTTTT CAWSVLGGPEKLFF
TRBJ1-5 TRBV6-5 NA TRBD1 TGTGCCAGCAGTCGGTTTACAGGGGGCAATGAGCCCCAGCATTTT CASSRFTGGNEPQHF
TRBJ2-3 TRBV9 NA TRBD2 TGTGCCAGCAGCGTTAGCGGGGGGGCCGATACGCAGTATTTT CASSVSGGADTQYF
TRBJ2-3 TRBV2 NA NA TGTGCCAGCCCAGGGGGTTCGGGAGCAGATACGCAGTATTTT CASPGGSGADTQYF
TRBJ2-3 TRBV5-1 NA NA TGCGCCAGCAGCTTGGTCTCAGCGAGCACAGATACGCAGTATTTT CASSLVSASTDTQYF
TRBJ1-2 TRBV10-3 NA NA TGTGCCATCAGTGAGCCGACAGCAGGAAAGGTCTATGGCTACACCTTC CAISEPTAGKVYGYTF
TRBJ1-4 TRBV5-6 NA NA TGTGCCAGCAGCTTGGTAGGGGGTGAGGGTGATGAAAAACTGTTTTTT CASSLVGGEGDEKLFF
TRBJ1-5 TRBV11-3 NA TRBD1 TGTGCCAGCAGCTTCACAGGGGCAGGCCAGCCCCAGCATTTT CASSFTGAGQPQHF
TRBJ2-2 TRBV19 NA TRBD2 TGTGCCAGTAGTATAGATCTAACGGGAGGCCGTACCGGGGAGCTGTTTTTT CASSIDLTGGRTGELFF
TRBJ2-1 TRBV2 NA NA TGTGCCAGCAGGTCTAGTGTTTCCCTCTACAATGAGCAGTTCTTC CASRSSVSLYNEQFF
TRBJ1-2 TRBV19 NA TRBD1 TGTGCCAGTAGTATTGAGGGGGCTGGCGGCTACACCTTC CASSIEGAGGYTF
TRBJ1-3 TRBV2 once TRBD1 TGTGCCAGCAGTGAATGGGGGACCGGGACAGGGGTGGGAAACACCATATATTTT CASSEWGTGTGVGNTIYF
TRBJ1-2 TRBV7-8 once NA TGTGCCAGCAGCCCGGCGAGGGCCGGAGGCTACACCTTC CASSPARAGGYTF
TRBJ1-1 TRBV7-2 once NA TGTGCCAGCAGCTTAGCGTACGGGGGCACTGAAGCTTTCTTT CASSLAYGGTEAFF
TRBJ1-2 TRBV11-2 once NA TGTGCCAGCAGCTTAGCCCAGGGGCGAGACGGCTACACCTTC CASSLAQGRDGYTF
TRBJ2-1 TRBV9 NA TRBD2 TGTGCCAGCAGCCTGGACGGACTAGCCCTCAATGAGCAGTTCTTC CASSLDGLALNEQFF
TRBJ2-1 TRBV19 NA TRBD1 TGTGCCAGTAGTACCGCGGGACAGGGGATACATGAGCAGTTCTTC CASSTAGQGIHEQFF
TRBJ2-3 TRBV5-6 NA NA TGTGCCAGCAGCTCGGACATAAGCACAGATACGCAGTATTTT CASSSDISTDTQYF
TRBJ1-2 TRBV7-2 NA NA TGTGCCAGCAGCCGGGAGACAGTTTATGGCTACACCTTC CASSRETVYGYTF
TRBJ2-7 TRBV13 NA NA TGTGCCAGCAGCTCTCCGAACGGCTACGAGCAGTACTTC CASSSPNGYEQYF
TRBJ2-5 TRBV5-1 NA TRBD2 TGCGCCAGCAGCCCGGCCGGGAGTAGCGGGGGAGGTGAGACCCAGTACTTC CASSPAGSSGGGETQYF
TRBJ2-1 TRBV10-3 NA TRBD1 TGTGCCATCAGTGAGATAGGGACAGGGGGATACAATGAGCAGTTCTTC CAISEIGTGGYNEQFF
TRBJ2-3 TRBV7-2 once NA TGTGCCAGCAGCTTCTCCACAGATACGCAGTATTTT CASSFSTDTQYF
TRBJ1-3 TRBV7-9 NA NA TGTGCCAGCAGCTTAGGGCAGGGAAGAGGAAACACCATATATTTT CASSLGQGRGNTIYF
TRBJ2-1 TRBV29-1 NA TRBD1 TGCAGCGTTCTGGACAGGCCCGATTTCCTTTACAATGAGCAGTTCTTC CSVLDRPDFLYNEQFF
TRBJ2-7 TRBV28 NA NA TGTGCCAGCAGTCCTTATGTACAGGCGAATTACGAGCAGTACTTC CASSPYVQANYEQYF